This paragraph covers one TCR beta chain sequence. Original data processing: For nucleated cells, counts were estimated from reference gene primer amplification. Libraries were prepared by immunoSEQ multiplex PCR; TCRdb keeps only in-frame clonotypes and omits some of them. D and trimming come from the DNA, and the V and J calls and clone size come from that table. Of roughly 190,000 clones in the sample, 70% to 80% were seen once. The data are from a study of blood T cell repertoires in COVID-19. Turning to the study itself: Nucleic acid was either cDNA or gDNA, and it came from T cells, B-cell-depleted T cells, or PBMCs.

This CDR3 comprises 10 residues. V was trimmed by 3 bases and J by 10 bases, leaving 9 bases between them. Germline CDR1 and CDR2: SQVTM and ANQGSEA. This receptor was identified in a woman between 50 and 59 years old with acute or convalescent COVID-19. Sample: peripheral blood. The rearrangement links TRBV29-1 to TRBJ2-5; D may be TRBD1 (6 bases). The CDR3 region is CSVDGGNQYF. CDR3 nucleotide sequence: TGCAGCGTTGATGGGGGCAACCAGTACTTC.